This T cell receptor beta chain was recorded in a study of long-term antiretroviral therapy in people with HIV. Whole-study context: About a decade before 2015, the earliest samples were taken when ART was typically delayed.

As regards this clone: Its antigen is as yet unknown.

Survey-level resolution applied to immunoSEQ assay v3.0. Data came from immunoSEQ multiplex PCR; TCRdb stores just in-frame clones and leaves some out. The table includes some 16,000 clones, around 84% detected once. Study-wide results and caveats: Comparison with controls showed narrower CDR3 length ranges in HIV repertoires. Nothing was known about ART adherence, viral resistance or changes in therapy.

From germline, CDR1 is MDHEN and CDR2 SYDVKM. The CDR3 totals 14 residues. V was clipped by 2 bases and J by 6 bases; unmatched bases: 4. Prior to DNA extraction, the samples held about 1-11 million cryopreserved PBMC. The specimen was unsorted PBMCs, collected 0.5 years after starting antiretroviral therapy. The chain combines TRBV28 with TRBJ1-5; the match to TRBD1 covers 7 bases. This TCR came from a woman in her thirties or forties with HIV. CDR3 amino acids: CASSLRDRVQPQHF. CDR3 nucleotides: TGTGCCAGCAGTTTACGTGACAGGGTTCAGCCCCAGCATTTT.